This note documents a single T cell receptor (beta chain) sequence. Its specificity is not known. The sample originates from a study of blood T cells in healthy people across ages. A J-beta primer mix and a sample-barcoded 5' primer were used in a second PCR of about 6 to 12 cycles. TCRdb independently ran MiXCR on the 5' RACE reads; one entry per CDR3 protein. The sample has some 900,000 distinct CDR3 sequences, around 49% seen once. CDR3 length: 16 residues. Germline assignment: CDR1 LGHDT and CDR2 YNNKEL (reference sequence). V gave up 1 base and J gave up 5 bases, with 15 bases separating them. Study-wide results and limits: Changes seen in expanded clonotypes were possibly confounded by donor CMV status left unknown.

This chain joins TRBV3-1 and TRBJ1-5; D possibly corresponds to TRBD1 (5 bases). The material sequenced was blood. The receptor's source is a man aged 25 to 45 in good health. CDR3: CASSQAGTWEDQPQHF. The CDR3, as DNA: TGTGCCAGCAGCCAAGCCGGGACGTGGGAGGATCAGCCCCAGCATTTT.